The 20 T cell receptor beta chains below come from one sample, sequenced in a study of CD8+ T cells in alopecia areata. It was cDNA, reverse transcribed from extracted RNA, that served as the sequencing template. The table came from immunoSEQ multiplex PCR; TCRdb's copy has only in-frame clones and leaves some out. The sample gives about 130,000 clones, approximately 49% of which show up once; over 15% is in the top ten. Sequences were derived from CD8+ T cells sorted from blood, sampled at week 0. The receptors stem from a human donor with alopecia areata.

The table lists this clone with a few counts. The chain recombines TRBV7-8 with TRBJ2-7; maybe TRBD2 (6 bases). Germline CDR1 and CDR2: SGHVS and FQNEAQ. V was shortened by 0 bases and J by 0 bases, with 12 bases between the two germline ends. The CDR3 is 16 amino acids. In DNA, the CDR3 is TGTGCCAGCAGCTTAGCAGGTCGGGGGAGCTCCTACGAGCAGTACTTC. Residues: CASSLAGRGSSYEQYF.

The gene calls are TRBV9 and TRBJ2-1, with a tentative D call TRBD2 (7 bases). Germline assignment: CDR1 SGDLS and CDR2 YYNGEE. Trimming stripped 2 bases from V and 7 bases from J, with 19 bases between. The CDR3 runs to 16 residues. CDR3 sequence reads: CASSVSLGAGVNEQFF. The CDR3 nucleotides are TGTGCCAGCAGCGTCAGCTTGGGGGCGGGGGTGAATGAGCAGTTCTTC.

This chain links TRBV2 with TRBJ2-7; no firm D call. The CDR3 loop spans 12 amino acids. Germline V gene lookup returns CDR1 SNHLY and CDR2 FYNNEI. Deletions cut 5 bases from V and 6 bases from J, with 11 bases between. This CDR3 is CASSQTLLEQYF. The CDR3 region has the DNA TGTGCCAGCAGTCAGACCCTACTCGAGCAGTACTTC.

The genes are TRBV4-3 and TRBJ2-5, with D unresolved. The V end lost 0 bases, the J end lost 5 bases, and 10 bases lay between the germline ends. CDR3 size: 14 residues. Germline values: CDR1 LGHNA, CDR2 YSLEER. The CDR3 is CASSQDHGLETQYF. In DNA form, the CDR3 reads TGCGCCAGCAGCCAAGATCATGGGCTGGAGACCCAGTACTTC.

On this clone itself: This sample also contains other DNA sequences that code for the same CDR3. The V gene is TRBV11-2, the J gene TRBJ2-7; D gene uncertain. The V gene's germline CDR1 is SGHAT and CDR2 FQNNGV. V was clipped by 1 base and J by 6 bases, with 4 bases between them. This CDR3 contains 11 residues. The CDR3 loop reads CASSLAGEQYF. The CDR3 bases are TGTGCCAGCAGCTTAGCTGGCGAGCAGTACTTC.

This clone came up a few times. The V and J genes are TRBV11-2 and TRBJ2-7, with D tentatively TRBD1 (7 bases). V was trimmed by 7 bases and J by 1 base, leaving 14 bases between them. Germline V gives CDR1 SGHAT, CDR2 FQNNGV. The CDR3 has 14 amino acids. CDR3 residues: CASTPGGSSYEQYF. The CDR3 DNA reads as TGTGCCAGCACCCCAGGGGGGTCATCCTACGAGCAGTACTTC.

In its sample, this clone was seen a few times. The rearrangement uses TRBV2 and TRBJ1-1, with D perhaps matching TRBD1 (5 bases). This CDR3 spans 15 amino acids. V was shortened by 7 bases and J by 5 bases, with 20 bases between the two germline ends. CDR1 and CDR2 (germline): SNHLY, FYNNEI. The CDR3 protein is CASTRVGRDRTEAFF. For the CDR3, the DNA is TGTGCCAGCACCCGAGTGGGCAGGGATAGGACTGAAGCTTTCTTT.

In this sample, this clone turned up a few times. This chain connects TRBV6-6 to TRBJ2-7; no clear D. Germline-derived CDR1 and CDR2 are MNHNY and SVGAGI (reference sequence). The V gene lost 0 bases and the J gene lost 1 base, with 7 bases spanning the gap. This CDR3 has 14 amino acids. The CDR3 here is CASSYSAPSYEQYF. In DNA form, the CDR3 reads TGTGCCAGCAGTTACTCGGCACCATCCTACGAGCAGTACTTC.

This chain connects TRBV29-1 to TRBJ1-1; D ambiguous. The CDR3 spans 16 residues. From germline, CDR1 is SQVTM and CDR2 ANQGSEA. Between the trimmed V and J ends, which lost 4 bases and 1 base, there was a span of 19 bases. The CDR3: CSVGLINAARNTEAFF. CDR3 DNA sequence: TGCAGCGTTGGCCTTATAAATGCGGCAAGGAACACTGAAGCTTTCTTT.

This clone was found once. The rearrangement links TRBV29-1 to TRBJ1-1; perhaps TRBD1 as D (5 bases). This CDR3 has 12 amino acids. Trimming stripped 6 bases from V and 4 bases from J, with 12 bases between. Germline CDR1 reads SQVTM; CDR2 reads ANQGSEA. The CDR3: CSVLSGATEAFF. In DNA, the CDR3 is TGCAGCGTCCTCAGCGGGGCCACTGAAGCTTTCTTT.

The chain has TRBV9 and TRBJ2-5; 7 bases agree with TRBD2. The CDR3 spans 14 residues. Germline values: CDR1 SGDLS, CDR2 YYNGEE. The J segment lost 5 bases and the V segment lost 1 base, leaving 5 bases of the junction unmatched. The CDR3 loop is CASSVSGGGETQYF. The CDR3 coding sequence is TGTGCCAGCAGCGTATCCGGGGGAGGGGAGACCCAGTACTTC.

This clone has just a few counts. The J gene is TRBJ2-7, the V gene TRBV6-6, with 9 bases aligning to TRBD1. The CDR3 has 15 residues. Looked up from germline, CDR1 is MNHNY and CDR2 is SVGAGI (reference sequence). J was trimmed by 4 bases and V by 1 base; bases with no gene match: 5. CDR3 bases: TGTGCCAGCAGTTACTGGGGACAGGGAGAGTACGAGCAGTACTTC. As protein: CASSYWGQGEYEQYF.

Only a few counts were recorded for this clone. This chain joins TRBV15 and TRBJ2-5, with D unresolved. This CDR3 spans 12 amino acids. In germline, CDR1 is LNHNV, CDR2 YYDKDF (reference sequence). The germline V and J ends were trimmed by 1 base and 3 bases, with 3 bases remaining between them. The CDR3 DNA sequence: TGTGCCACCAGCAGAGGAGAAGAGACCCAGTACTTC. Encoded protein: CATSRGEETQYF.

The V call is TRBV5-1, the J call TRBJ1-1; TRBD1 might be the D (5 bases). This CDR3 comprises 12 residues. Trimming left V 6 bases short and J 2 bases short, with 8 bases between. The germline V gene encodes CDR1 SGHRS and CDR2 YFSETQ. CDR3 sequence (DNA): TGCGCCAGCACACAGGACAACACTGAAGCTTTCTTT. Amino acids: CASTQDNTEAFF.

The chain uses TRBV6-5 and TRBJ2-3; tentative D call: TRBD2 (5 bases). The CDR3 sequence is 15 residues long. Germline V gene data show CDR1 as MNHEY and CDR2 as SVGAGI. V lost 0 bases and J 2 bases, leaving 9 bases between the germline ends. The CDR3 spells CASSYSGENTDTQYF. The CDR3 DNA sequence: TGTGCCAGCAGTTACTCCGGGGAAAACACAGATACGCAGTATTTT.

This clone has only a few counts. The chain is built from TRBV5-1 and TRBJ2-1; D not certain. Germline loops: CDR1 SGHRS, CDR2 YFSETQ. The CDR3 covers 14 residues. The ends were cut back, 1 base at V and 8 bases at J, with 13 bases in the middle. The CDR3 sequence is CASSLRLPRDEQFF. In DNA form, the CDR3 reads TGCGCCAGCAGCTTGAGGCTACCACGCGATGAGCAGTTCTTC. The complete variable domain, with remaining parts taken from reference TRBV5-1 and TRBJ2-1, reads KAGVTQTPRYLIKTRGQQVTLSCSPISGHRSVSWYQQTPGQGLQFLFEYFSETQRNKGNFPGRFSGRQFSNSRSEMNVSTLELGDSALYLCASSLRLPRDEQFFGPGTRLTVL.

The V call is TRBV29-1, the J call TRBJ2-1, with TRBD2 identical over 7 bases. J gave up 9 bases and V 7 bases, and 6 bases lay outside the gene matches. The CDR3 contains 11 residues. Germline V CDR1 and CDR2: SQVTM, ANQGSEA. Here the CDR3 reads CSGRAGREQFF. DNA for the CDR3: TGCAGCGGAAGAGCGGGGCGTGAGCAGTTCTTC.

This clone has a single count. The chain has TRBV6-5 and TRBJ2-1; D is ambiguous. Trimming took 2 bases from V and 4 from J, leaving 12 bases between them. This CDR3 contains 15 residues. Germline CDR1 is MNHEY and CDR2 is SVGAGI. Here the CDR3 DNA reads TGTGCCAGCAGTTACGCGCAGGCCCGATACAATGAGCAGTTCTTC. It yields the protein CASSYAQARYNEQFF.

The chain uses TRBV27 and TRBJ2-5; D perhaps matches TRBD2 (5 bases). Deletions cut 3 bases from V and 11 bases from J, with 19 bases between. The germline CDR1 and CDR2 sequences are MNHEY and SMNVEV (reference sequence). The CDR3 runs to 14 residues. For the CDR3, the DNA is TGTGCCAGCAGTTTCCTCCGGTCCATCGAGCGGCAGTACTTC. The encoded protein is CASSFLRSIERQYF.

This clone has a handful of counts. This chain joins TRBV25-1 and TRBJ1-2; D is possibly TRBD1 (6 bases). The CDR3 sequence is 16 residues long. CDR1 MGHDK and CDR2 SYGVNS come from the germline V gene. V was trimmed by 3 bases and J by 3 bases, leaving 17 bases between them. CDR3: CASSDYYQGRDYGYTF. CDR3 DNA: TGTGCCAGCAGTGATTATTACCAGGGGCGCGACTATGGCTACACCTTC.